A single sample is the source of the 27 T cell receptor beta chains below, sequenced in a study of T cells in Graves' hyperthyroidism and ophthalmopathy. RNA transcripts yielded amplified TCR beta CDR3 regions. Primed by the HTBI set, a first-round RT-PCR was run on the TCR CDR3. TCRdb re-called the multiplex PCR reads with MiXCR, one entry per CDR3 protein. The table records about 480,000 distinct CDR3 sequences, approximately 15% of them present only once. The sequencing sample was made of blood. Receptors originate from a young woman with Graves' hyperthyroidism.

This chain uses TRBV18 with TRBJ2-2, with 12 bases aligning to TRBD2. This CDR3 is 17 amino acids long. Per the germline V gene, CDR1 is KGHSH and CDR2 is LQKENI. Germline trimming cut 0 bases from V and 4 bases from J; bases unmatched to any gene: 3. CDR3 in amino acids: CASSPPGTSGLTGELFF. The CDR3 DNA reads TGTGCCAGCTCACCACCTGGGACTAGCGGGCTCACCGGGGAGCTGTTTTTT.

The sample holds many counts of this clonotype. V gene TRBV12-3 or TRBV12-4 combines with J gene TRBJ2-2; weak D call: TRBD2 (5 bases). The CDR3 consists of 12 residues. Trimming stripped 5 bases from V and 8 bases from J, with 9 bases between. CDR3: CASSTGRGELFF. CDR3 sequence (DNA): TGTGCCAGCAGTACGGGGAGAGGGGAGCTGTTTTTT.

This clonotype occurred a few times. The chain has TRBV13 and TRBJ2-2; TRBD2 agrees at 10 bases. CDR1 is PRHDT and CDR2 is FYEKMQ in the germline V gene (reference sequence). The CDR3 consists of 16 residues. The V and J ends lost 5 bases and 2 bases, in that order; junction bases with no gene match: 5. The CDR3 DNA sequence: TGTGCCAGCAGCGAGACTAGCGGGTCTAACACCGGGGAGCTGTTTTTT. Translating it yields CASSETSGSNTGELFF. Using reference TRBV13 and TRBJ2-2 for the parts outside the CDR3, the full variable domain is AAGVIQSPRHLIKEKRETATLKCYPIPRHDTVYWYQQGPGQDPQFLISFYEKMQSDKGSIPDRFSAQQFSDYHSELNMSSLELGDSALYFCASSETSGSNTGELFFGEGSRLTVL.

The genes are TRBV6-1 and TRBJ2-7, with 11 bases matching TRBD1. V trimming: 11 bases; J trimming: 9 bases; junction bases outside the gene matches: 21. Germline assignment: CDR1 MNHNS and CDR2 SASEGT. The CDR3 has 16 residues. This CDR3 reads CAAATSPGQGDLGQYF. CDR3 DNA sequence: TGTGCCGCCGCAACTAGCCCGGGACAGGGGGATCTTGGGCAGTACTTC.

The sample holds many counts of this clonotype. The gene calls are TRBV20-1 and TRBJ1-1, with D perhaps TRBD1 (6 bases). The V and J ends lost 4 bases and 0 bases respectively, with 9 bases between them. Looked up from germline, CDR1 is DFQATT and CDR2 is SNEGSKA (reference sequence). This CDR3 contains 13 residues. This CDR3 is CSATGALNTEAFF. The DNA of the CDR3 is TGCAGTGCTACAGGGGCCCTGAACACTGAAGCTTTCTTT.

This clonotype occurred many times. This chain links TRBV30 with TRBJ2-2; D not resolved. The germline V gene encodes CDR1 GTSNPN and CDR2 SVGIG (reference sequence). V gave up 3 bases and J gave up 4 bases, with 15 bases separating them. CDR3 size: 15 residues. In nucleotides, the CDR3 is TGTGCCTGGAGGGTTGGCGTGGCACTCACCGGGGAGCTGTTTTTT. This sequence encodes CAWRVGVALTGELFF. The variable domain in full, completed from reference TRBV30 and TRBJ2-2, reads SQTIHQWPATLVQPVGSPLSLECTVEGTSNPNLYWYRQAAGRGLQLLFYSVGIGQISSEVPQNLSASRPQDRQFILSSKKLLLSDSGFYLCAWRVGVALTGELFFGEGSRLTVL.

The chain links TRBV14 to TRBJ1-2; unclear D gene. The V gene lost 3 bases and the J gene lost 3 bases, with 8 bases spanning the gap. CDR1 and CDR2 (germline): SGHDN, FVKESK. The length of the CDR3 is 13 residues. Written as DNA, the CDR3 is TGTGCCAGCAGCCAGCGTAACTACTATGGCTACACCTTC. As protein: CASSQRNYYGYTF.

This clonotype was counted at least ten times. The CDR3 loop reads CASTSSYNEQFF. Here the CDR3 DNA reads TGTGCCTCAACTAGCTCCTACAATGAGCAGTTCTTC. This sequence joins TRBV30 and TRBJ2-1; TRBD2 might be the D (5 bases). V was clipped by 7 bases and J by 0 bases, with 7 bases between them. The germline CDR1 and CDR2 sequences are GTSNPN and SVGIG (reference sequence). The CDR3 covers 12 residues.

This clonotype showed up just a few times. This chain uses TRBV29-1 with TRBJ2-7; possible D gene TRBD1, 9 bases. Trimming pared 0 bases from V and 0 bases from J, leaving 15 bases between. The germline V gene encodes CDR1 SQVTM and CDR2 ANQGSEA. The CDR3 sequence is 16 residues long. The CDR3 bases are TGCAGCGTTGAAGATCGGGGGGGACAGGGCTCCTACGAGCAGTACTTC. It specifies CSVEDRGGQGSYEQYF.

This chain joins TRBV29-1 and TRBJ1-2; 7 bases line up with TRBD1. V was clipped by 0 bases and J by 4 bases; unmatched bases: 5. In germline, CDR1 is SQVTM, CDR2 ANQGSEA. The CDR3 contains 14 residues. This CDR3 reads CSVEDQGGTYGYTF. CDR3 coding DNA: TGCAGCGTTGAAGATCAGGGGGGTACCTATGGCTACACCTTC.

This clonotype was seen only a few times. The V gene is TRBV30, the J gene TRBJ1-3; the D is unclear. Germline-derived CDR1 and CDR2 are GTSNPN and SVGIG (reference sequence). The CDR3 length is 12 residues. The V and J ends lost 3 bases and 4 bases respectively, with 7 bases between them. This chain's CDR3 is CAWSDAGNTIYF. DNA for the CDR3: TGTGCCTGGAGCGACGCCGGAAACACCATATATTTT.

The table lists this clonotype with many counts. The CDR3 DNA reads as TGTGCCAGCAGTATACAGGGGGCTGTCTATGGCTACACCTTC. This gives the protein CASSIQGAVYGYTF. The chain combines TRBV12-3 or TRBV12-4 with TRBJ1-2, with 9 positions matching TRBD1. The ends lost 5 bases at V and 4 bases at J; junction bases unmatched: 5. This CDR3 has 14 residues.

This clonotype has at least ten counts. V gene TRBV2 combines with J gene TRBJ1-2, with D tentatively TRBD1 (5 bases). Trimming removed 3 bases at V and 4 bases at J, with 15 bases between. Germline V gene sequence: CDR1 SNHLY, CDR2 FYNNEI. This CDR3 has 15 residues. CDR3 sequence reads: CASSERVRDVYGYTF. CDR3 in DNA: TGTGCCAGCAGTGAGAGGGTCAGGGACGTCTATGGCTACACCTTC.

This clonotype was seen more than once but under ten times. Likely a read error: the CDR3 ends without its conserved phenylalanine or tryptophan. The J gene is TRBJ2-5, the V gene TRBV24-1; D gene ambiguous. CDR1 is KGHDR and CDR2 is SFDVKD in the germline V gene. The CDR3 has 11 residues. V lost 8 bases and J lost 11, with 14 bases in between. The CDR3 reads CATNFSHKQYV. The CDR3 DNA follows: TGTGCCACCAATTTTAGTCACAAACAGTACGTC.

There are many counts of this clonotype. This CDR3 is CASSRSGRYNEQFF. For the CDR3, the DNA is TGTGCCAGCAGCCGAAGCGGGAGGTACAATGAGCAGTTCTTC. The chain links TRBV12-3 or TRBV12-4 to TRBJ2-1; TRBD2 matches 9 bases. Losses at the gene ends were 6 bases for V and 4 bases for J; bases not matched to a gene: 4. This CDR3 spans 14 amino acids.

This clonotype was counted at least ten times. V gene TRBV20-1 combines with J gene TRBJ2-2; a possible D gene is TRBD2 (6 bases). The V and J ends lost 0 bases and 0 bases respectively, with 17 bases between them. From germline, CDR1 is DFQATT and CDR2 SNEGSKA (reference sequence). The CDR3 is 18 amino acids. The CDR3 here is CSARDTQASVTNTGELFF. The CDR3, as DNA: TGCAGTGCTAGAGATACCCAGGCTAGCGTAACGAACACCGGGGAGCTGTTTTTT.

With respect to this clonotype: One base away lies a much larger clone, so this may be a sequencing read error. The V gene is TRBV10-3, the J gene TRBJ1-2; a weak D match, TRBD1 (6 bases). CDR1 and CDR2 (germline): ENHRY, SYGVKD. The V end was cut by 8 bases, the J end by 6 bases, with 10 bases between. This CDR3 spans 11 amino acids. Written as DNA, the CDR3 is TGTGCCATCGCGGGACAACATGGCTACACCTTC. Its protein product is CAIAGQHGYTF.

This clonotype occurred many times. The J gene is TRBJ1-1, the V gene TRBV11-3, with D perhaps matching TRBD1 (6 bases). The ends were cut back, 5 bases at V and 5 bases at J, with 9 bases in the middle. Germline V gene lookup returns CDR1 SGHNT and CDR2 YENEEA. This CDR3 is built from 12 residues. The CDR3 spells CASSPRGTEAFF. CDR3 in DNA: TGTGCCAGCAGCCCCAGGGGTACTGAAGCTTTCTTT.

This clonotype was counted ten times or more. CDR3: CASNGQGLNGELFF. The CDR3 region has the DNA TGTGCCAGCAACGGACAGGGACTAAACGGGGAGCTGTTTTTT. The chain links TRBV2 to TRBJ2-2; D is perhaps TRBD1 (8 bases). The CDR3 runs to 14 residues. Trimming stripped 7 bases from V and 7 bases from J, with 16 bases between. Germline lookup yields CDR1 SNHLY and CDR2 FYNNEI.

In its sample, this clonotype was seen many times. The V and J genes are TRBV28 and TRBJ2-7; D gene unclear. Trimming took off 6 bases at V and 3 bases at J, with 9 bases between the two ends. Germline V gives CDR1 MDHEN, CDR2 SYDVKM. The CDR3 length is 12 residues. The CDR3 loop reads CASSPRSYEQYV. In DNA form, the CDR3 reads TGTGCCAGCAGCCCTCGCAGCTACGAGCAGTACGTC.

The chain combines TRBV6-1 with TRBJ1-4; TRBD1 matches 12 bases. The V and J ends lost 2 bases and 0 bases, in that order; junction bases with no gene match: 10. This CDR3 spans 20 amino acids. Looked up from germline, CDR1 is MNHNS and CDR2 is SASEGT. CDR3 bases: TGTGCCAGCAGTGAACCACCCGGGACAGGGGGCGCGGCAACTAATGAAAAACTGTTTTTT. It encodes CASSEPPGTGGAATNEKLFF.

The chain is built from TRBV30 and TRBJ1-2; D ambiguous. Trimming shortened V by 3 bases and J by 3 bases, and 14 bases separated the two germline ends. The CDR3 totals 14 residues. Per germline, CDR1 GTSNPN and CDR2 SVGIG (reference sequence). CDR3 loop: CAWSLTFGDYGYTF. For the CDR3, the DNA is TGTGCCTGGAGCCTAACCTTCGGGGACTATGGCTACACCTTC.

V gene TRBV10-3 combines with J gene TRBJ2-7; D is unclear. Trimming took off 3 bases at V and 6 bases at J, with 6 bases between the two ends. Germline V gene lookup returns CDR1 ENHRY and CDR2 SYGVKD. CDR3 length: 11 residues. The CDR3 DNA sequence: TGTGCCATCAGTGAAAGAGGCGAGCAGTACTTC. Translation: CAISERGEQYF.

This clonotype was recorded a few times. The chain is built from TRBV9 and TRBJ1-2, with a tentative D call TRBD1 (5 bases). Germline V gives CDR1 SGDLS, CDR2 YYNGEE. V was cut by 4 bases and J by 2 bases, with 12 bases left in between. The CDR3 has 14 amino acids. This CDR3 is CASSRAGLNYGYTF. The CDR3 coding sequence is TGTGCCAGCAGCAGGGCAGGGTTGAACTATGGCTACACCTTC.

In its sample, this clonotype was seen many times. The gene calls are TRBV14 and TRBJ2-3; no definite D call. The V and J ends lost 4 bases and 2 bases respectively, with 13 bases between them. Germline V gives CDR1 SGHDN, CDR2 FVKESK. The CDR3 is 15 amino acids. The CDR3 reads CASSRRHQSTDTQYF. In DNA form, the CDR3 reads TGTGCCAGCAGCCGCAGACACCAATCCACAGATACGCAGTATTTT.

This clonotype has only a few counts. At one of its ends the junction is not consistent with the germline gene, which may arise from a read error. This chain connects TRBV10-3 to TRBJ1-1; perhaps TRBD1 as D (5 bases). CDR3 size: 12 residues. CDR1 is ENHRY and CDR2 is SYGVKD in the germline V gene. This CDR3 reads CAISERGAEVFF. DNA of the CDR3: TGTGCCATCAGTGAAAGGGGAGCTGAAGTTTTCTTT.

This clonotype was seen many times. The CDR3 nucleotides read TGTGCCTGGAGCCCCAGGCTGAACACTGAAGCTTTCTTT. The encoded protein is CAWSPRLNTEAFF. The chain joins TRBV30 to TRBJ1-1, with D uncertain. The CDR3 contains 13 residues. Trimming cost V 3 bases and J 0 bases, with 8 bases left between them. The germline V gene has CDR1 GTSNPN and CDR2 SVGIG (reference sequence).